A single sample gave rise to the 6 T cell receptor beta chains below, sequenced in a study of breast tumors, draining lymph nodes, adjacent tissues. The lymph nodes were axillary draining lymph nodes from breast cancer patients. Each CDR3 protein gets one entry after TCRdb re-called the multiplex PCR reads with MiXCR. The table has 200,000 or so distinct CDR3 sequences, 31% seen once. Sequenced: axillary lymph node tissue. Receptors originate from a female donor with breast cancer. Some clones in this sample may be carry-over from other donors' samples.

The chain joins TRBV5-1 to TRBJ2-4; D perhaps matches TRBD1 (6 bases). CDR1 is SGHRS, CDR2 YFSETQ, per germline. V shed 4 bases and J shed 2 bases, with 10 bases lying between them. CDR3 length equals 14 residues. The CDR3 DNA is TGCGCCAGCAGCCCAGACAGGTCCAAAAACATTCAGTACTTC. This codes for CASSPDRSKNIQYF. The entire variable domain, with the rest obtained from reference TRBV5-1 and TRBJ2-4, is as follows: KAGVTQTPRYLIKTRGQQVTLSCSPISGHRSVSWYQQTPGQGLQFLFEYFSETQRNKGNFPGRFSGRQFSNSRSEMNVSTLELGDSALYLCASSPDRSKNIQYFGAGTRLSVL.

The CDR3 spells CASSLRPGTGVLEAFF. CDR3 DNA sequence: TGTGCCAGCAGCTTAAGGCCAGGGACAGGTGTCCTTGAAGCTTTCTTT. The chain is built from TRBV13 and TRBJ1-1, with 8 bases lining up with TRBD1. The germline V gene has CDR1 PRHDT and CDR2 FYEKMQ (reference sequence). This CDR3 has 16 residues. The J segment lost 7 bases and the V segment lost 2 bases, leaving 12 bases of the junction unmatched. The variable domain in full, completed from reference TRBV13 and TRBJ1-1, reads AAGVIQSPRHLIKEKRETATLKCYPIPRHDTVYWYQQGPGQDPQFLISFYEKMQSDKGSIPDRFSAQQFSDYHSELNMSSLELGDSALYFCASSLRPGTGVLEAFFGQGTRLTVV.

At least ten counts were recorded for this clonotype. The V and J genes are TRBV6-2 or TRBV6-3 and TRBJ2-5, with a weak D call TRBD2 (6 bases). This CDR3 spans 16 amino acids. Germline V gene sequence: CDR1 MNHEY, CDR2 SVGEGT. V lost 5 bases to trimming and J lost 2 bases, with 18 bases between them. The CDR3 DNA reads TGTGCCAGCAGTCTGGGACTCGCTGACCTACAAGAGACCCAGTACTTC. Its translation: CASSLGLADLQETQYF.

This clonotype has a count of ten or more. The V and J genes are TRBV2 and TRBJ2-5; 13 nucleotides match TRBD2. CDR1 is SNHLY and CDR2 is FYNNEI in the germline V gene. J was trimmed by 4 bases and V by 5 bases; bases with no gene match: 7. The CDR3 sequence is 16 residues long. The CDR3 sequence is CASSRGLAGMGETQYF. The CDR3 nucleotides are TGTGCCAGCAGTCGGGGACTAGCGGGGATGGGAGAGACCCAGTACTTC. Based on the CDR3 plus reference TRBV2 and TRBJ2-5, the full variable domain is EPEVTQTPSHQVTQMGQEVILRCVPISNHLYFYWYRQILGQKVEFLVSFYNNEISEKSEIFDDQFSVERPDGSNFTLKIRSTKLEDSAMYFCASSRGLAGMGETQYFGPGTRLLVL.

The chain uses TRBV20-1 and TRBJ1-6, with D possibly being TRBD1 (5 bases). The germline V gene encodes CDR1 DFQATT and CDR2 SNEGSKA (reference sequence). The CDR3 covers 15 residues. V was cut by 3 bases and J by 5 bases, with 14 bases left in between. CDR3: CSARGPGRDNSPLHF. CDR3 DNA: TGCAGTGCTAGGGGGCCGGGCAGAGATAATTCACCCCTCCACTTT.

This clonotype was seen many times. The CDR3, as DNA: TGTGCCAGCAGCAAAGGGGAGGGAATTGGGTTGAATGAGCAGTTCTTC. This codes for CASSKGEGIGLNEQFF. The chain couples TRBV7-8 to TRBJ2-1; 7 bases align to TRBD2. The junction had 14 bases not matched to a gene; V was cut back by 5 bases and J by 7 bases. Germline assignment: CDR1 SGHVS and CDR2 FQNEAQ. This CDR3 comprises 16 residues.